This passage covers 9 T cell receptor beta chains from one sample sequenced in a study of T cells in tuberculosis. Only in-frame clones appear in the TCRdb table, and some are missing; sequencing was by immunoSEQ multiplex PCR. This sample yields approximately 59,000 clones, of which roughly 79% are seen a single time; 9.5% to 15% belongs to the top ten. After thawing and overnight rest, PBMC were stained with GMM-loaded CD1B tetramer, viability dye and anti-CD3 for sorting. The CD1B tetramers carried C32 glucose monomycolate purified from Rhodococcus equi. Sequenced: CD1b-GMM tetramer-negative cells sorted from PBMCs. The origin of the receptors is an adult woman with latent tuberculosis.

This chain links TRBV18 with TRBJ2-7; the match to TRBD2 covers 12 bases. This CDR3 is built from 18 residues. Losses at the gene ends were 3 bases for V and 0 bases for J; bases not matched to a gene: 9. Germline values: CDR1 KGHSH, CDR2 LQKENI. The CDR3 coding sequence is TGTGCCAGCTCACCCATCGGGCTAGCGGGGGGGAGCTCCTACGAGCAGTACTTC. Translation: CASSPIGLAGGSSYEQYF. Looking up the rest from reference TRBV18 and TRBJ2-7 gives the full variable domain: NAGVMQNPRHLVRRRGQEARLRCSPMKGHSHVYWYRQLPEEGLKFMVYLQKENIIDESGMPKERFSAEFPKEGPSILRIQQVVRGDSAAYFCASSPIGLAGGSSYEQYFGPGTRLTVT.

The chain uses TRBV18 and TRBJ2-5; 10 bases match TRBD1. CDR1 is KGHSH and CDR2 is LQKENI in the germline V gene. Losses at the gene ends were 6 bases for V and 4 bases for J; bases not matched to a gene: 8. CDR3 length equals 15 residues. The DNA of the CDR3 is TGTGCCAGCTCCCTGGACAGGGGGAAGAGAGAGACCCAGTACTTC. This encodes CASSLDRGKRETQYF.

The chain links TRBV5-1 to TRBJ2-1, with D maybe TRBD1 (5 bases). Germline V CDR1 and CDR2: SGHRS, YFSETQ. This CDR3 has 14 residues. The V end lost 4 bases, the J end lost 4 bases, and 12 bases lay between the germline ends. CDR3 loop: CASSGRQGYNEQFF. DNA for the CDR3: TGCGCCAGCAGCGGGCGGCAGGGATACAATGAGCAGTTCTTC. Using reference TRBV5-1 and TRBJ2-1 for the parts outside the CDR3, the full variable domain is KAGVTQTPRYLIKTRGQQVTLSCSPISGHRSVSWYQQTPGQGLQFLFEYFSETQRNKGNFPGRFSGRQFSNSRSEMNVSTLELGDSALYLCASSGRQGYNEQFFGPGTRLTVL.

The rearrangement uses TRBV9 and TRBJ2-5; TRBD1 is a possible D gene (5 bases). Looked up from germline, CDR1 is SGDLS and CDR2 is YYNGEE. The germline V and J ends were trimmed by 0 bases and 5 bases, with 17 bases remaining between them. The CDR3 is 16 residues long. This CDR3 is CASSVAPDSHGETQYF. CDR3 nucleotides: TGTGCCAGCAGCGTAGCTCCCGACAGCCACGGGGAGACCCAGTACTTC.

This sequence joins TRBV28 and TRBJ1-2; 11 bases line up with TRBD1. There are 17 residues in the CDR3. Germline CDR1 MDHEN, CDR2 SYDVKM. V gave up 3 bases and J gave up 4 bases; unmatched junction bases: 10. The CDR3 spells CASSFLGQGDMGYGYTF. The CDR3, as DNA: TGTGCCAGCAGTTTTTTGGGACAGGGGGACATGGGCTATGGCTACACCTTC.

V usage is TRBV6-6 and J usage is TRBJ1-5, with D possibly matching TRBD1 (5 bases). The CDR3 is 14 residues long. Per germline, CDR1 MNHNY and CDR2 SVGAGI (reference sequence). V lost 5 bases, J lost 4 bases, and 12 bases lay in between. CDR3 bases: TGTGCCAGCAGTCTACAGGCGGGGAATCAGCCCCAGCATTTT. Translated: CASSLQAGNQPQHF.

This chain's CDR3 is CSVGQVSGQEQFF. CDR3 bases: TGCAGCGTCGGACAGGTCAGCGGTCAGGAGCAGTTCTTC. J is TRBJ2-1 and V is TRBV29-1; 7 bases agree with TRBD1. V shed 6 bases, J shed 10 bases, and the junction held 12 bases outside the gene matches. The germline V gene has CDR1 SQVTM and CDR2 ANQGSEA. This CDR3 has 13 amino acids.

This clone appeared a few times. V is TRBV28 and J is TRBJ1-2; 8 nucleotides match TRBD1. This CDR3 comprises 15 residues. The germline V gene has CDR1 MDHEN and CDR2 SYDVKM. V shed 8 bases and J 0 bases; nucleotides not matched to a gene: 8. CDR3 nucleotide sequence: TGTGCCAGCTCCGGGACAGGAGTTCCTAACTATGGCTACACCTTC. Its protein is CASSGTGVPNYGYTF.

The chain carries TRBV27 and TRBJ2-7, with TRBD1 matching over 9 bases. V lost 3 bases and J lost 3; bases outside the gene matches: 9. In germline, CDR1 is MNHEY, CDR2 SMNVEV (reference sequence). This CDR3 spans 16 amino acids. This CDR3 reads CASSFGTGPPFYEQYF. Here the CDR3 DNA reads TGTGCCAGCAGTTTCGGGACAGGGCCCCCTTTCTACGAGCAGTACTTC.